A selection of T cell receptor beta chains follows, all from one sample in a study of tumor and adjacent non-tumor tissue in lung cancer. TCRdb called the multiplex PCR reads again in MiXCR, with one record for every CDR3 protein. The sample lists about 100,000 distinct CDR3 sequences, 65% occurring once. What was sequenced was distant non-tumor lung tissue. The receptors were sampled from a man younger than 45 with non-small cell lung cancer. Both conserved end residues are part of each CDR3. D genes are given only for firm matches. Clone size appears in some rows only: once, few, many, or a class for an expanded clone.

v_call	clone_size	j_call	d_call	cdr3_nt	cdr3_aa
TRBV6-2/TRBV6-3	NA	TRBJ1-1	NA	TGTGCCAGCAGTTATTCCATCATGAACACTGAAGCATTCTTT	CASSYSIMNTEAFF
TRBV20-1	NA	TRBJ2-7	NA	TGCAGTGCTAGAGTATTAGGGGACGGCGAGCAGTACTTC	CSARVLGDGEQYF
TRBV16	few	TRBJ2-1	TRBD1	TGTGCCAGCAGTTTACAGGGGAATGAGCAATTCTTC	CASSLQGNEQFF
TRBV4-3	NA	TRBJ2-3	TRBD1	TGCGCCAGCAGCCAAGATGGGGAGCAGGGGACAGATACGCTGTATTTT	CASSQDGEQGTDTLYF
TRBV6-5	NA	TRBJ1-2	NA	TGTGTCAGCAGTCGACAGGCAAGCAGCTATGGCTACACCTTC	CVSSRQASSYGYTF
TRBV7-9	NA	TRBJ1-1	NA	TGTGCCAGCAGCTCAGGGGCGGCGAACACTGAAGCTTTCTTT	CASSSGAANTEAFF
TRBV20-1	medium-sized	TRBJ1-2	TRBD1	TGCAGTGCTAGGGGTAGGACAGGGGAAAACTATGGCTACACCTTC	CSARGRTGENYGYTF
TRBV6-5	few	TRBJ2-2	NA	TGTGTCAGCAGTTACACAAGACCTACCGGGACCTCGCACACCGGGGAGCTGTTTTTT	CVSSYTRPTGTSHTGELFF
TRBV11-2	NA	TRBJ2-5	NA	TGTGCCAGCAGGGACGGGACGGTCCCTTTAGATACCCAGTACTTC	CASRDGTVPLDTQYF
TRBV11-1	NA	TRBJ2-7	TRBD2	TGTGCCAACAGCCACGGGGGACTAACCTACGAGAAGTACTTC	CANSHGGLTYEKYF
TRBV12-3/TRBV12-4	many	TRBJ2-1	TRBD2	TGTGCCAGCAGCTCCGGACTAGCGAGCTCCTACAATGAGCAGTTCTTC	CASSSGLASSYNEQFF
TRBV11-2	NA	TRBJ2-3	NA	TGTGCCAGCAACAGCACCCCAGGGGCCACAGATACACACTATTTT	CASNSTPGATDTHYF
TRBV11-2	NA	TRBJ2-7	NA	TGTGCCAGCAGAGGGGGGCAGGCCTACGAGCAGTACTTC	CASRGGQAYEQYF
TRBV11-2	NA	TRBJ2-5	NA	TGTGCCAGGAGCCCCCCCGGGACACCACAAGAGACCCAGTACTTC	CARSPPGTPQETQYF
TRBV11-2	NA	TRBJ2-1	TRBD2	TGTGCCAGCAGCCGACGGCGGGGGGTATGGAATGATCAGTTCTTC	CASSRRRGVWNDQFF
TRBV20-1	many	TRBJ1-1	NA	TGCAGTGCTAGACCTTTAGACGGGAACACTGAAGCTTTCTTT	CSARPLDGNTEAFF
TRBV6-1	NA	TRBJ1-4	TRBD1	TGTGCCAGCAGGATACAGGGGTTGGATGAAAAACTTTTTTTT	CASRIQGLDEKLFF
TRBV20-1	NA	TRBJ2-7	TRBD2	TGCAGTGCCCCTCGAGAGGGAGGGAACGAGCAGTACTTC	CSAPREGGNEQYF
TRBV11-2	few	TRBJ2-7	TRBD2	TGTGCCAGCAGCTTAATCCTAGCGGCCAACTACGAGCAGTACTTC	CASSLILAANYEQYF
TRBV7-8	NA	TRBJ1-1	TRBD1	TGTGCCAGCAGCCAATTGGAGGGGGCAATGAAGGCTTTCTTT	CASSQLEGAMKAFF
TRBV11-3	NA	TRBJ2-5	TRBD1	TGCGCCAGCAGCTTAGATGAGGGGGCAAGAGAGACCCGGTACTTC	CASSLDEGARETRYF
TRBV5-4	many	TRBJ2-5	TRBD1	TGTGCCAGCAGCTCCGACAGGGGGCAACAGACCCAGTACTTC	CASSSDRGQQTQYF
TRBV5-5	NA	TRBJ2-7	NA	TGTGCCAGCAGCCACCGGGTAGTGAGAGAAAACGAGCAGTACTTC	CASSHRVVRENEQYF
TRBV10-3	NA	TRBJ1-2	NA	TGTGCCAGCGGTGAGAGGGGTTCCTATGGCTACACCTTC	CASGERGSYGYTF
TRBV4-3	NA	TRBJ2-3	NA	TGCGCCAGCAGCCAAGTAAAGAATCTGGGCACAGGTACGCAGTGTTTT	CASSQVKNLGTGTQCF
TRBV20-1	NA	TRBJ1-4	NA	TGCAATGCTAGAGACCCCCTAGGGGAAAAACTGTTTTTT	CNARDPLGEKLFF